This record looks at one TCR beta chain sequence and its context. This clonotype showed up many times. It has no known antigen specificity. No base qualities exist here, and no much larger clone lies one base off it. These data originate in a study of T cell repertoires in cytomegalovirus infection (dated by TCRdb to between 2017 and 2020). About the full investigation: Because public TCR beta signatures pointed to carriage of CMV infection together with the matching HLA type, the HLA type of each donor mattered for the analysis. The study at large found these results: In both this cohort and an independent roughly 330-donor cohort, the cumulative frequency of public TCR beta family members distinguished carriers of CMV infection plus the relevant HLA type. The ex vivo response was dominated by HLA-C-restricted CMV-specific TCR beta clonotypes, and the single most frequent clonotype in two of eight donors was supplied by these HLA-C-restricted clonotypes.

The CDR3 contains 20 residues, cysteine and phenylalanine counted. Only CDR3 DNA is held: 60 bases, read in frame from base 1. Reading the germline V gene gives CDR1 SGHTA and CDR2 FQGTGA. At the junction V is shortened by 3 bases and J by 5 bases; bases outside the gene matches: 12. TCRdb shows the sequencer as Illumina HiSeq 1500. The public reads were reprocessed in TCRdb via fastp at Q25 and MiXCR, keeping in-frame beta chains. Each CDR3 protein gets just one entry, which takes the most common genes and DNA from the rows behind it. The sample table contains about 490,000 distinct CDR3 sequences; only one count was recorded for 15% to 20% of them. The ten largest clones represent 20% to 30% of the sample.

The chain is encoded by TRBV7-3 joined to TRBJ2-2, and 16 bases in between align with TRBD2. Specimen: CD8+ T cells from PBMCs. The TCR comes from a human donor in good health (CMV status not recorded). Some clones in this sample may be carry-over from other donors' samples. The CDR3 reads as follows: CASSFFPGLAGGPQTGELFF. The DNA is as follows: TGTGCCAGCAGCTTTTTCCCGGGACTAGCGGGGGGGCCGCAGACCGGGGAGCTGTTTTTT. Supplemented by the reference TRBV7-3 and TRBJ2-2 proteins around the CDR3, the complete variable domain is GAGVSQTPSNKVTEKGKYVELRCDPISGHTALYWYRQSLGQGPEFLIYFQGTGAADDSGLPNDRFFAVRPEGSVSTLKIQRTERGDSAVYLCASSFFPGLAGGPQTGELFFGEGSRLTVL.